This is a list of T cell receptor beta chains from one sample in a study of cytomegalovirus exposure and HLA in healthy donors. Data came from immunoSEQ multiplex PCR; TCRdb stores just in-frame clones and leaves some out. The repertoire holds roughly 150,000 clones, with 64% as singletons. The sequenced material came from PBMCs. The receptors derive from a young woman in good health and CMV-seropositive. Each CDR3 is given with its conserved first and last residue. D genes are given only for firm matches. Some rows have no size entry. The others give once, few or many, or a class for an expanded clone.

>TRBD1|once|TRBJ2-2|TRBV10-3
TGTGCCACGAAGACAGGGGCTGTCGCCGGGGAGCTGTTTTTT
CATKTGAVAGELFF
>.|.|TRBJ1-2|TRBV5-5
TGTGCCAGCAGCGGGGCCGGGGGATATGGCTACACCTTC
CASSGAGGYGYTF
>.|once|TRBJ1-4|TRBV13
TGTGCCAGCAGCTCCAAGGGGTGGGATGAAAAACTGTTTTTT
CASSSKGWDEKLFF
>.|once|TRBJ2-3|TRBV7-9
TGTGCCAGCAGCTTCGGTATAGCATTGAGCGCAGATACGCAGTATTTT
CASSFGIALSADTQYF
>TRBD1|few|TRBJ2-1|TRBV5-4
TGTGCCAGCAGTTACCGACAGGGGGCAGTAGATGAGCAGTTCTTC
CASSYRQGAVDEQFF
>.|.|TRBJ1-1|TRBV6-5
TGTGCCATCCGACGCGGGTGGAACACTGAAGCTTTCTTT
CAIRRGWNTEAFF
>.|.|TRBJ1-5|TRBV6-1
TGTGCCAGCAGTGGGGGACTGGGATCGGGCCAGCCCCAGCATTTT
CASSGGLGSGQPQHF
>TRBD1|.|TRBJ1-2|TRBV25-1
TGTGCCAGCAGTGGGGCTGGACAGGGGGTGCAGGGCTATGGCTACACCTTC
CASSGAGQGVQGYGYTF
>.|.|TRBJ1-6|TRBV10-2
TGCGCCAGCAGTGACAGGCAGGATAATTCACCCCTCCACTTT
CASSDRQDNSPLHF
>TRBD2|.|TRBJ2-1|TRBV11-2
TGTGCCAGCAGCTTACTCCCCGGGACTAGCGGAAACAATGAGCAGTTCTTC
CASSLLPGTSGNNEQFF
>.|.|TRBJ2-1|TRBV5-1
TGCGCCAGCAGCTTGATCGGCTACAATGAGCAGTTCTTC
CASSLIGYNEQFF
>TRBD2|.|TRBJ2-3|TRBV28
TGTGCCAGCAGTTTATGGCGGGGGGGCCGTCCCAGCACAGATACGCAGTATTTT
CASSLWRGGRPSTDTQYF
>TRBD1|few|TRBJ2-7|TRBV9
TGTGCCAGCAGCGTAGCCGGGACAGGTTACGAGCAGTACTTC
CASSVAGTGYEQYF
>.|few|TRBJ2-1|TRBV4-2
TGTGCCAGCAGCCAAGATCGGGCAGGGCCCCGGCATGAGCAGTTCTTC
CASSQDRAGPRHEQFF
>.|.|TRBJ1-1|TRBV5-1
TGCGCCAGCAGCTTGACAGCGGGGCCAGGTGAAGCTTTCTTT
CASSLTAGPGEAFF
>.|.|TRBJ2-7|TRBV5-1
TGCGCCAGCAGCTGGGGGCTCGGGAGCGGGGACGAGCAGTACTTC
CASSWGLGSGDEQYF
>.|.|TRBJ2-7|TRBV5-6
TGTGCCAGCAGCCCACAACCGACAGCTTACGAGCAGTACTTC
CASSPQPTAYEQYF
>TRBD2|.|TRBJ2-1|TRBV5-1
TGCGCCAGCAGCGGATCAAACTGGGGGGGTGATATAAACGAGTTCTTC
CASSGSNWGGDINEFF
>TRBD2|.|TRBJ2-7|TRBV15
TGTGCCACCAGCAGAGATCGGGGGGTTTTCTACGAGCAGTACTTC
CATSRDRGVFYEQYF
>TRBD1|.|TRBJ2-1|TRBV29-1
TGCAGCGTTGAAGGACAGGGACAACGGCAGTTCTTC
CSVEGQGQRQFF
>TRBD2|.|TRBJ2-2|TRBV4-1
TGCGCCAGCAGCTTTAGCGGGAGGGCCGGGAACACCGGGGAGCTGTTTTTT
CASSFSGRAGNTGELFF
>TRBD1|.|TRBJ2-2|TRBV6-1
TGTGCCAGCATAGTGACCGGGACAGTGTCCGGGGAGCTGTTTTTT
CASIVTGTVSGELFF
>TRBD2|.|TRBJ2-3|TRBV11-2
TGTGCCAGCAGCTTAGTGGGAGGGGCTACCACAGATACGCAGTATTTT
CASSLVGGATTDTQYF
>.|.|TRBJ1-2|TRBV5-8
TGTGCCAGCAGCGGCGGGGGGGGCGGCTACACCTTC
CASSGGGGGYTF
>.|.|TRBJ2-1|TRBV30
TGTGCCTGGAATAAGGAGGCCCTTGGGCAGTTCTTC
CAWNKEALGQFF
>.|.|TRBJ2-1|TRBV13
TGTGCCAGCAGCTCCGAGAGCGGCAATGAGCAGTTCTTC
CASSSESGNEQFF
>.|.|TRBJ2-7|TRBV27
TGTGCCAGCAGTTTAACAGGTCTAGATTTCCACGAGCAGTACTTC
CASSLTGLDFHEQYF
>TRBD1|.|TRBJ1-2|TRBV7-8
TGTGCCAGCAGCCCCCCGGGACAGGGGACCTATGGCTACACCTTC
CASSPPGQGTYGYTF
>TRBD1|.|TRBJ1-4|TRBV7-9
TGTGCCAGCAGCTCCGGACAGGGCTATACTGAAAAACTGTTTTTT
CASSSGQGYTEKLFF
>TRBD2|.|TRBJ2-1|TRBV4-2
TGTGCCAGCAGCCAAGATGCGGAGACTAGCGGGGCTTACAATGAGCAGTTCTTC
CASSQDAETSGAYNEQFF
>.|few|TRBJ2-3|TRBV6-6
TGTGCCAGCAGTCTAGGAGGAAGCACAGATACGCAGTATTTT
CASSLGGSTDTQYF
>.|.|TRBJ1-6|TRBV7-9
TGTGCCAGCAGCTTGGGCAGGTCCACTTCACCCCTCCACTTT
CASSLGRSTSPLHF
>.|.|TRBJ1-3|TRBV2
TGTGCCAGCAGTGACGGGTCTCTCGGAAACACCATATATTTT
CASSDGSLGNTIYF
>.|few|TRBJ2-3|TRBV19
TGTGCCAGTAGTATTATTTCGAGGGCAGATACGCAGTATTTT
CASSIISRADTQYF
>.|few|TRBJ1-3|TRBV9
TGTGCCAGCAGCGTAGGAAGGAGCTCTGGAAACACCATATATTTT
CASSVGRSSGNTIYF
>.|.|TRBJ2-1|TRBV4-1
TGCGCCAGCAGCCAGGGATTGGTCGGGAGTGAGCAGTTCTTC
CASSQGLVGSEQFF
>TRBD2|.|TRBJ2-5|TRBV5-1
TGCGCCAGCAATACGGGGGGAGAGACCCAGTACTTC
CASNTGGETQYF
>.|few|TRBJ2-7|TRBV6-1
TGTGCCAGCAGTGAAGTCAGGGTCTCCTACGAGCAGTACTTC
CASSEVRVSYEQYF
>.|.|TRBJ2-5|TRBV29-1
TGCAGCGTTTCCACGCCCTGGGAGCAGTACTTC
CSVSTPWEQYF
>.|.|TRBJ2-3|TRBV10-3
TGTGCCATCAGCGCGGGGCCCACAGATACGCAGTATTTT
CAISAGPTDTQYF
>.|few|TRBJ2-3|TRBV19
TGTGCCAGTAGTATTATACGGGGTAGCACAGATACGCAGTATTTT
CASSIIRGSTDTQYF
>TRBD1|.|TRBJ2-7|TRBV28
TGTGCCAGCAGGGGACAGGGGAGCTACGAGCAGTACTTC
CASRGQGSYEQYF
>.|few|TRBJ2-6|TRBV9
TGTGCCAGTAGAGTCTCCGGGGCCAACGTCCTGACTTTC
CASRVSGANVLTF
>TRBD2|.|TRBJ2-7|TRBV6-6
TGTGCCAGCAGCCCCATAGGGGAGGGCGAGCAGTACTTC
CASSPIGEGEQYF
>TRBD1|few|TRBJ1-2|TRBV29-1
TGCAGCTTCGGATGGGACAGGATCGGCTACACCTTC
CSFGWDRIGYTF
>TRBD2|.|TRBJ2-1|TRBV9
TGTGCCAGCAAGGATACTAGCGGGACTAATGAGCAGTTCTTC
CASKDTSGTNEQFF
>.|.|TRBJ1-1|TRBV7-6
TGTGCCAGCAGCTTAGCGGGGGGTGCAGCCGATAACCCCATCACTGAAGCTTTCTTT
CASSLAGGAADNPITEAFF
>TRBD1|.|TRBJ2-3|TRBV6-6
TGTGCCAGCAGTCGACAGGGGGCATCAAGTACAGATACGCAGTATTTT
CASSRQGASSTDTQYF
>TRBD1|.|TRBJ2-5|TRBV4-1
TGCGCCAGCAGCCAACTTGGGACAGGGTTAAACTTC
CASSQLGTGLNF
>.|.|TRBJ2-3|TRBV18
TGTGCCAGCTCACCCCTCCAGGGGGATACGCAGTATTTT
CASSPLQGDTQYF
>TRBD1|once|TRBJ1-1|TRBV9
TGTGCCAGCAGCGTAACAGGGGGAGGATTCACTGAAGCTTTCTTT
CASSVTGGGFTEAFF
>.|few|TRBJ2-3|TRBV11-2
TGTGCCAGCAGCTTAACGGTGGCAGATACGCAGTATTTT
CASSLTVADTQYF
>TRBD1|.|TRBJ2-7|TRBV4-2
TGTGCCAGCAGCCGGGACAGCAGCTACGAGCAGTACTTC
CASSRDSSYEQYF
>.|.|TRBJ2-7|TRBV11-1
TGTGCCAGCAGCTTAGGTCTTATCTATTCCTACGAGCAGTACTTC
CASSLGLIYSYEQYF
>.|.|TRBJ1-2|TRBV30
TGTGCCTGGACACCAGGGTATGGCTACACCTTC
CAWTPGYGYTF